This TCR beta chain is from a study of cytomegalovirus exposure and HLA in healthy donors. Study-level information: The 130 or so validation repertoires used a platform that matched the one used for the 550 to 800 first-cohort repertoires, as a later analysis reported. Study-wide findings and caveats: TCR beta chains numbering more than 150 were designated cytomegalovirus-associated. One later analysis, an examination of the 90 to 150 validation repertoires, found that first-cohort TCR clusters tended to co-occur in them. Most TCR sequences proved rare, with some public TCRs found in many donors.

With respect to this clone: Its cognate antigen is unknown.

The CDR3 has 14 amino acids. After removal of 1 base from V and 6 bases from J, the junction contained 6 bases not matched to a gene. Germline loops: CDR1 MNHNS, CDR2 SASEGT. The assay was immunoSEQ multiplex PCR, and TCRdb's table has in-frame clones only and misses some. The top ten hold approximately 0.82% of the sample, which has over 150,000 clones, approximately 96% seen once. The chain joins TRBV6-1 to TRBJ2-7; 7 nucleotides align to TRBD2. The sequence came from a woman younger than 35 in good health and CMV-seronegative. The sequencing sample was made of PBMCs. In DNA, the CDR3 is TGTGCCAGCAGTGAAGGGACTAGTCATCTCGAGCAGTACTTC. It specifies CASSEGTSHLEQYF.